Reported below is one T cell receptor (beta chain). What this receptor recognizes is not known. One base away there is no much larger clone; base qualities are not given. The CDR3 measures 13 amino acids from cysteine to phenylalanine. Just CDR3 DNA is preserved here, 39 bases in frame from base 1. V lost 10 bases and J lost 7 bases, and the count of bases not matched to a germline gene is 11. CDR1 and CDR2, per the germline V gene (reference sequence), are MNHNY and SVGAGI. Library construction relied on the immunoSEQ multiplex PCR assay. For the multiplex PCR, a mixture combining 60 forward primers for TCR Vbeta segments and 13 reverse primers for TCR Jbeta segments was used. Amplification of the CDR3 region of rearranged TCR beta genes was performed with a multiplex PCR assay on genomic DNA. The Illumina HiSeq System was used to sequence the amplified TCR beta libraries as 87-base-pair reads. The original methods were these. In a later analysis, 77 million or so unique TCR beta chains were counted across the roughly 670 repertoires, and approximately 9.9 million of these chains were shared by at least two donors. Raw reads were error-corrected and collapsed into unique sequences by a nearest-neighbor algorithm in which closely related sequences were merged to remove PCR and sequencing errors. To assign V, D and J gene segments, CDR3 sequences were aligned to IMGT reference sequences. For a sequence to be retained, a match of at least six nucleotides was required to both a V gene segment and a J gene segment. A rearrangement was called productive if the CDR3 had no stop codons and remained in frame with V and J, and every other rearrangement was called non-productive. CDR3 was defined according to IMGT convention as the region running from the second conserved V-encoded cysteine to the conserved J-encoded phenylalanine. The earlier analysis of fewer than 700 of the donors excluded sequences that lacked an unambiguous match to a single V gene segment. An earlier analysis of roughly 590 of the donors called V segments functional above 56.7% productive rearrangements and segregating when the between-donor standard deviation exceeded 5%. A statistical classification framework was built to diagnose cytomegalovirus status from the catalog of TCR beta chain sequences. V and J gene assignment, in a later analysis, came from comparing TCR nucleotide sequences with IMGT/GENE-DB human TR gene sequences. In a later analysis, CDR3 sequences and most-parsimonious VDJ recombination scenarios were assigned using the TCRdist pipeline. In a later analysis, each TCR beta chain was defined by its CDR3 amino acid sequence together with its V-gene family, and reads without a unique V-gene family were excluded. A later analysis removed 600 or so highly shared, low-generation-probability nucleotide sequences to deal with suspected cross-contamination and a sequencing artifact. In a later analysis, a clonal expansion index for each public chain was calculated from normalized within-repertoire ranks of inferred template counts. Generation probabilities in a later analysis came from a VDJ recombination model fitted to out-of-frame rearrangements, and those results were checked against IGoR. Hypergeometric tests were used in a later analysis to score TCR-TCR, TCR-HLA and TCR-CMV co-occurrence, with a repertoire-size bias correction applied to the TCR pairs. To estimate false discovery rates, a later analysis permuted the HLA or CMV assignments 20 times. A later analysis grouped co-occurring TCRs with DBSCAN, adding TCRdist sequence similarity when clustering within HLA-allele-positive subsets. Repertoires with fewer than 30,000 or more than 120,000 public chains were left out of co-occurrence clustering, as were about 5 repertoires with anomalous nucleotide sharing. Entries here come from immuneACCESS through TCRdb and include only in-frame sequences with V and J called. Some clones fail to appear in such tables; in the studies checked, an unresolved V gene covers under half of the shortfall, and the cause of the remainder is unknown. D and trimming come from the DNA, and the V and J calls and clone size come from that table. In all, the sample holds approximately 93,000 clones, and over 55% of those were seen once. About 6% of the sample is taken by the ten largest.

This record belongs to a study of cytomegalovirus exposure and HLA in healthy donors (dated by TCRdb to 2015 to 2018). Study-level background: In an earlier analysis of several hundred of the donors, 276 Gb of sequence data and 90 million to 120 million unique TCR beta sequences from about 179 million T cells were reported. An early release covering about 600 HLA-typed donors comprised about 300 gigabases of sequencing data and about 90 million unique TCR sequences. Of the approximately 400 genotyped donors, 65% to 90% were placed in the genetic ancestry cluster associated with self-reported Caucasian donors. The study was designed to test whether signatures of past pathogen exposure could be identified by cataloging public T cell receptors. The study profiled the T cell repertoires of hundreds of subjects by immunosequencing and related them to cytomegalovirus serostatus. Along with the roughly 610-subject first cohort, a separate validation cohort of roughly 110 different subjects was used. High-throughput TCR immunosequencing, statistical association of individual TCRs with disease status, and machine learning were combined to predict cytomegalovirus infection status. A later analysis re-examined previously published TCR beta repertoires from just over 650 donors and added high-resolution HLA genotyping to investigate patterns of TCR occurrence. Rather than using new phenotypic data, the later analysis identified candidate immune exposures from TCR beta sequences and from how often those sequences occurred across donors. To decide whether each TCR beta V gene segment behaved as functional or pseudogenic, an earlier analysis of some 600 of the donors relied on high-throughput TCR beta sequencing. Donor age, sex, ethnicity and CMV serostatus were compiled together with the repertoire data. In a later genetic analysis, genome-wide SNP genotypes for 398 of the 666 donors were used, and that subset was treated as a discovery cohort. All discovery cohort repertoires had been generated using a single sequencing platform. Class I and class II HLA loci were covered by the typing at four-digit resolution. Typing coverage varied by locus: roughly 620-640 donors for A, B, C, DRB1 and DQB1; approximately 520 for DQA1; approximately 570 for DPA1; 450 to 480 for DPB1. Five DR-DQ haplotypes were handled as single units for association and clustering, since linkage in the cohort was strong. On average, roughly 250,000 unique TCR beta nucleotide sequences were sequenced per donor among a few hundred genotyped donors of the cohort, with roughly 18% of those sequences being non-productive. The paper's findings and limits, for the study overall: Only TCR beta chains were sequenced in this cohort, and the absence of alpha or paired-chain data limited detectable features. A later genetic analysis associated a missense DCLRE1C variant with V-gene and J-gene trimming of TCR beta chains, and an independent cohort replicated the association. Some IMGT-functional V segments, including TRBV6-2 and TRBV6-3, could not be told apart with the 87-base-pair reads, so those segments were excluded. Immune exposure information for the cohort was limited to CMV serostatus. According to a later analysis, most CMV-associated TCR beta chains appeared to be HLA-restricted, and the HLA associations seemed to be driven largely by CMV exposure. A further reported finding was that TCR beta sequences accurately predicted the HLA-A and HLA-B alleles for most subjects in the first cohort. Linkage disequilibrium might explain the correlated functional status among segregating V segments, but an unknown experimental factor could not be ruled out. At a false discovery rate of 0.05, a later analysis linked some 17,000 TCR beta sequences to specific HLA alleles. According to a later analysis, TCR association rates differed among HLA loci, with DRB1 alleles showing the most associated TCRs and HLA-C alleles showing the fewest. A later analysis found that HLA-associated TCR beta chains were more clonally expanded and had lower generation probabilities than equally common non-associated chains. The study listed 150 to 200 TCR beta chains as associated with cytomegalovirus. According to a later genetic analysis, donors in an Asian-associated ancestry cluster had fewer N-insertions in productive TCRs than the approximately 670-donor mean. Most TCR sequences were observed very rarely across donors, whereas some public TCRs were present in many individuals. It was suggested by the authors that the approach could potentially be generalized to other disease states and immunological phenotypes. Broadly in line with IMGT annotations, most TCR beta V segments showed up in productive rearrangements about 87% or about 30% of the time in an earlier analysis of 587 of the donors. Because HLA typing was unavailable for some donors at each locus, only the typed subset was used in association tests. The sequencing pipeline was judged likely to have produced a cluster of highly shared sequence variants as a technical artifact. The classifier was reported to diagnose cytomegalovirus status with high specificity and sensitivity in both the original cohort and the validation cohort. Several of the top co-occurrence clusters appeared to be linked to parvovirus B19, influenza, CMV and Epstein-Barr virus, according to a later analysis. Presence/absence analyses assumed roughly uniform sequencing depth across donors, an assumption that may not hold. Because counts were too low, roughly 17 rarely observed V segments, including chromosome 9 orphons, were left out of the earlier analysis of 587 of the donors. Assigning TCR associations to individual alleles was difficult when HLA alleles, especially DR and DQ, strongly co-occurred. In vitro tests confirmed that a few of the cytomegalovirus-associated TCR beta chains recognize cytomegalovirus antigens.

The cohort comprised several hundred healthy bone marrow donors. Cohort members were all nominally healthy when sampled, although unrecorded immune exposures were likely present. The donor was CMV seropositive and belonged to the group of 250 to 350 seropositive cohort members. A peripheral blood sample was collected from each donor, and TCR beta sequencing was performed on peripheral blood mononuclear cells. The Qiagen DNeasy Blood Extraction Kit was used to extract genomic DNA from the blood cell samples. Sequenced input: PBMCs. The sequence was collected from a boy between 5 and 17 years old in good health and CMV-seropositive. In this chain, TRBV6-6 is recombined with TRBJ1-2; a stretch of 8 junction bases matches TRBD1. This receptor has the CDR3 CAINRQGHGGYTF. The bases read TGTGCCATTAACAGACAGGGGCACGGTGGCTACACCTTC.